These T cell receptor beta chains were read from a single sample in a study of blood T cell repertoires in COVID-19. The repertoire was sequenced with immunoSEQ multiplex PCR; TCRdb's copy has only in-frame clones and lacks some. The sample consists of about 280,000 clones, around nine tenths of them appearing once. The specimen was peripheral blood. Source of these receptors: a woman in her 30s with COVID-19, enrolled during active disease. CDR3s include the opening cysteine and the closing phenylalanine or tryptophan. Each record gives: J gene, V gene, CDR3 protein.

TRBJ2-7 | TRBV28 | CASSSPASGPYEQYF
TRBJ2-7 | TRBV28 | CASTPLAGFFEQYF
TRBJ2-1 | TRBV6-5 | CASSYGGRGSNEQFF
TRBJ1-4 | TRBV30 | CAWKSGNNEKLFF
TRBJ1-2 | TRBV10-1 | CASSRDNYGYTF
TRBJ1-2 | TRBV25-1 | CASSPGQGDYGYTF
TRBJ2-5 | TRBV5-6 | CASSLAVLAGVGETQYF
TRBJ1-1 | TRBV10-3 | CAISAEGTRVTEAFF
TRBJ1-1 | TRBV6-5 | CASSPSEGRGAFF
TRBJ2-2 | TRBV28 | CASRPGLADTGELFF
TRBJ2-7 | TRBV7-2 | CASSISGRAYEQYF
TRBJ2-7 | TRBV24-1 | CATSDPWRDEQYF
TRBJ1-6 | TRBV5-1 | CASKQLNSPLHF
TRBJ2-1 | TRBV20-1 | CSASPGGGSNEQFF
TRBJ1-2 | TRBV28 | CASSFGTGEGYGYTF
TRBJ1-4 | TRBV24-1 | CATSDPGQGPSVLFF